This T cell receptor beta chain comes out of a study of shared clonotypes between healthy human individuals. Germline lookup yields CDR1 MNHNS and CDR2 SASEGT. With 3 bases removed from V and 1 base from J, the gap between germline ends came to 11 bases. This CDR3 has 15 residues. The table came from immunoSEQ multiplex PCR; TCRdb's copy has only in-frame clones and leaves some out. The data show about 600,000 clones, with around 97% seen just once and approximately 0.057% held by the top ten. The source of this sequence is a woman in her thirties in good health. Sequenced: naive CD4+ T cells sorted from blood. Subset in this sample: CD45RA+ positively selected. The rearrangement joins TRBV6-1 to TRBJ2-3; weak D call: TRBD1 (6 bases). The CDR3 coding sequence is TGTGCCAGCAGTGATGGGGGCGCGGGCACAGATACGCAGTATTTT. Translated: CASSDGGAGTDTQYF.